The 15 T cell receptor beta chains listed next were all sequenced from one sample in a study of shared clonotypes between healthy human individuals. Clones were sequenced by immunoSEQ multiplex PCR, and TCRdb holds only the in-frame ones, with some missing. The sample has millions of clones; more than 80% are singletons. The specimen was naive CD4+ T cells from PBMCs. Stated subset: CD45RA+ positively selected. The receptors derive from a man younger than 35 in good health. Some clones in this sample may be carry-over from other donors' samples.

The chain carries TRBV5-1 and TRBJ2-7; D may correspond to TRBD1 or TRBD2 (5 bases each). In germline, CDR1 is SGHRS, CDR2 YFSETQ. The ends were cut back, 7 bases at V and 5 bases at J, with 13 bases in the middle. The CDR3 spans 12 residues. The CDR3 DNA reads TGCGCCAGCTCCGAGGGGCGCAACGAGCAGTACTTC. Protein sequence: CASSEGRNEQYF.

This clone was recorded once. The chain has TRBV7-2 and TRBJ2-1; 10 positions agree with TRBD2. J lost 5 bases, V lost 5 bases, and 6 bases had no gene match. This CDR3 has 15 amino acids. Germline assignment: CDR1 SGHTA and CDR2 FQGNSA. The DNA for the CDR3 is TGTGCCAGCAGCCCCCAAAGCGGGAGGGACAATGAGCAGTTCTTC. Residues: CASSPQSGRDNEQFF.

The V and J genes are TRBV12-5 and TRBJ1-1; no clear D gene. CDR3 length: 13 amino acids. Per germline, CDR1 LGHNT and CDR2 FRNRAP. The V and J ends lost 6 bases and 5 bases respectively, with 13 bases between them. The CDR3 loop reads CASGEGPMTEAFF. As DNA, the CDR3 is TGTGCTAGTGGGGAGGGCCCCATGACTGAAGCTTTCTTT.

This rearrangement joins TRBV6-6 to TRBJ2-7; TRBD2 matches 8 bases. CDR3 size: 15 residues. V lost 6 bases to trimming and J lost 2 bases; unmatched junction nucleotides: 9. The germline gives CDR1 MNHNY, CDR2 SVGAGI (reference sequence). The CDR3 coding sequence is TGTGCCAGCAGCTACGGGAGCGGGGGAGCCTACGAGCAGTACTTC. Its translation is CASSYGSGGAYEQYF.

This clone was counted a single time. CDR3 in DNA: TGTGCCAGCAGCTTGACAGGGGCGAACACTGAAGCTTTCTTT. It yields the protein CASSLTGANTEAFF. This chain joins TRBV7-9 and TRBJ1-1, with TRBD1 matching 8 bases. This CDR3 comprises 14 residues. CDR1 SEHNR and CDR2 FQNEAQ come from the germline V gene (reference sequence). Trimming cost V 3 bases and J 1 base; bases outside gene matches: 1. Full variable domain (missing parts from reference TRBV7-9 and TRBJ1-1): DTGVSQNPRHKITKRGQNVTFRCDPISEHNRLYWYRQTLGQGPEFLTYFQNEAQLEKSRLLSDRFSAERPKGSFSTLEIQRTEQGDSAMYLCASSLTGANTEAFFGQGTRLTVV.

The chain links TRBV6-5 to TRBJ2-7, with 13 bases lining up with TRBD2. V lost 2 bases and J lost 2; bases outside the gene matches: 3. Germline CDR1 is MNHEY and CDR2 is SVGAGI. The CDR3 loop spans 16 amino acids. CDR3 DNA sequence: TGTGCCAGCAGTTACCAAACTAGCGGGAGGGCCTACGAGCAGTACTTC. It translates to CASSYQTSGRAYEQYF.

This clone came up once. The chain has TRBV9 and TRBJ2-3; no firm D call. V lost 3 bases and J lost 6, with 14 bases in between. The CDR3 consists of 14 residues. Germline assignment: CDR1 SGDLS and CDR2 YYNGEE. CDR3 DNA: TGTGCCAGCAGCGAAACAGCTGCAAGCGATACGCAGTATTTT. It yields the protein CASSETAASDTQYF. The full variable domain, its missing parts supplied by reference TRBV9 and TRBJ2-3, is DSGVTQTPKHLITATGQRVTLRCSPRSGDLSVYWYQQSLDQGLQFLIQYYNGEERAKGNILERFSAQQFPDLHSELNLSSLELGDSALYFCASSETAASDTQYFGPGTRLTVL.

J is TRBJ2-7 and V is TRBV18; D might be TRBD2 (6 bases). Per the germline V gene, CDR1 is KGHSH and CDR2 is LQKENI. V was clipped by 1 base and J by 0 bases, with 10 bases between them. CDR3 length: 15 amino acids. The CDR3 loop reads CASSPLFGGSYEQYF. The CDR3 region has the DNA TGTGCCAGCTCACCACTCTTCGGGGGCTCCTACGAGCAGTACTTC.

The chain is built from TRBV5-1 and TRBJ2-3; D ambiguous. V was trimmed by 0 bases and J by 4 bases, leaving 12 bases between them. This CDR3 is 15 amino acids long. Germline V gene data show CDR1 as SGHRS and CDR2 as YFSETQ. CDR3 region: CASSLGPAPPDTQYF. CDR3 in DNA: TGCGCCAGCAGCTTGGGTCCAGCTCCCCCAGATACGCAGTATTTT.

The chain employs TRBV12-5 and TRBJ2-2; no definite D call. From germline, CDR1 is LGHNT and CDR2 FRNRAP. Trimming pared 1 base from V and 6 bases from J, leaving 9 bases between. CDR3 length equals 14 residues. The CDR3 spells CASGLGFSPGELFF. The CDR3 region has the DNA TGTGCTAGTGGTTTGGGCTTCAGTCCCGGGGAGCTGTTTTTT.

Points on this clone: This sample also contains other DNA sequences that code for the same CDR3. The chain joins TRBV11-3 to TRBJ1-1, with D perhaps TRBD1 (5 bases). Per the germline V gene, CDR1 is SGHNT and CDR2 is YENEEA. The CDR3 has 14 residues. The germline V and J ends were trimmed by 3 bases and 2 bases, with 10 bases remaining between them. Here the CDR3 DNA reads TGTGCCAGCAGCTTGGGGGGGAGTAACACTGAAGCTTTCTTT. Protein product: CASSLGGSNTEAFF.

Concerning this clone: The same CDR3 arises from other DNA sequences in this sample as well. The chain joins TRBV5-1 to TRBJ2-2, with a weak D call TRBD2 (5 bases). The V end lost 4 bases, the J end lost 2 bases, and 12 bases lay between the germline ends. The V gene's germline CDR1 is SGHRS and CDR2 YFSETQ. The CDR3 has 15 amino acids. The CDR3 bases are TGCGCCAGCAGCCTCGGAGGAACTAACACCGGGGAGCTGTTTTTT. It is translated as CASSLGGTNTGELFF.

The chain recombines TRBV27 with TRBJ1-1; maybe TRBD1 (6 bases). Trimming removed 6 bases from V and 0 bases from J, with 11 bases in between. CDR1 is MNHEY, CDR2 SMNVEV, per germline (reference sequence). The CDR3 contains 14 residues. DNA of the CDR3: TGTGCCAGCAGATCCCAGGGGTTGAACACTGAAGCTTTCTTT. Its translation is CASRSQGLNTEAFF.

The chain employs TRBV27 and TRBJ2-2; unclear D gene. This CDR3 region has 13 residues. The V gene lost 3 bases and the J gene lost 7 bases, with 9 bases spanning the gap. Germline V gene lookup returns CDR1 MNHEY and CDR2 SMNVEV (reference sequence). The CDR3, as DNA: TGTGCCAGCAGTTTGGGTTTGTACGGGGAGCTGTTTTTT. Translation: CASSLGLYGELFF.

The rearrangement joins TRBV6-1 to TRBJ1-2, with a tentative D call TRBD1 (5 bases). Deletions cut 8 bases from V and 4 bases from J, with 20 bases between. Germline CDR1 MNHNS, CDR2 SASEGT. The CDR3 has 15 amino acids. The CDR3 DNA reads as TGTGCCAGCCTCCGGGACCGACAGACAAGCTATGGCTACACCTTC. As protein: CASLRDRQTSYGYTF.